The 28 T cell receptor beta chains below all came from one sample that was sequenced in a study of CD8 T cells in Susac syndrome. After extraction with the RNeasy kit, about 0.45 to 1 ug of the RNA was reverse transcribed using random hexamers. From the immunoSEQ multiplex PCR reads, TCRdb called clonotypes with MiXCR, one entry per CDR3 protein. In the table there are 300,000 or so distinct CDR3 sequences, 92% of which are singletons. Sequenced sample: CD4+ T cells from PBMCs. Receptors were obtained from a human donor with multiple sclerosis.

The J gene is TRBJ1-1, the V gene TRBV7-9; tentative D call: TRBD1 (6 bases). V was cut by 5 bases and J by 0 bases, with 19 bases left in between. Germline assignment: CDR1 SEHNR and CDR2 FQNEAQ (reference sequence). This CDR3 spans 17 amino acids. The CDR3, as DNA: TGTGCCAGCAGCCCTTCGGGTAGGGGGGCACTGAACACTGAAGCTTTCTTT. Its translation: CASSPSGRGALNTEAFF.

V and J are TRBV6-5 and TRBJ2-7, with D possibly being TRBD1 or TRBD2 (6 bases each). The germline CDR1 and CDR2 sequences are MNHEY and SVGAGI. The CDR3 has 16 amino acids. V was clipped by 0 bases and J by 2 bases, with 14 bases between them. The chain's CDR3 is CASSYSGGLNPYEQYF. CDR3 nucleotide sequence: TGTGCCAGCAGTTACTCGGGGGGCCTAAACCCCTACGAGCAGTACTTC.

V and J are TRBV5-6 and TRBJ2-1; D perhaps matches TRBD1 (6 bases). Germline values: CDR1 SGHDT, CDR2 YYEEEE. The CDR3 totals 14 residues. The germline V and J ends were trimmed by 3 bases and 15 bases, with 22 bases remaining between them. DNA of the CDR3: TGTGCCAGCAGCTCCAACCAGGTGTACAGGGATCGGTTCTTC. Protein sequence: CASSSNQVYRDRFF.

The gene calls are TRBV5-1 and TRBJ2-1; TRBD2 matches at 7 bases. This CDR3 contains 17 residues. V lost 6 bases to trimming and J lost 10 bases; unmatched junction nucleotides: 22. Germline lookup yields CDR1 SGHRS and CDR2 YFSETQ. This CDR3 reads CASNRRGLGEGQGEQFF. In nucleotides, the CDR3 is TGCGCCAGCAACCGGAGGGGTTTGGGGGAGGGCCAGGGCGAGCAGTTCTTC.

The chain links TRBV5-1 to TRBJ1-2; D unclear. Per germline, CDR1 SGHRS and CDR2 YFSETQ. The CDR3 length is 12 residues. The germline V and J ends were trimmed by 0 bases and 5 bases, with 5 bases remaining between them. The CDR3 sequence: CASSLGRYGYTF. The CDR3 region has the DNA TGCGCCAGCAGCTTGGGGAGATATGGCTACACCTTC.

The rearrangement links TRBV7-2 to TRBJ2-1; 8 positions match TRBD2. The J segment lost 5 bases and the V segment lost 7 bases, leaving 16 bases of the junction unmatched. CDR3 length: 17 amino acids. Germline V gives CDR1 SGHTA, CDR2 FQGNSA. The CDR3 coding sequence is TGTGCCAGCACCCCGTCATTTCGAAGCGGGAGACACAATGAGCAGTTCTTC. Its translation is CASTPSFRSGRHNEQFF.

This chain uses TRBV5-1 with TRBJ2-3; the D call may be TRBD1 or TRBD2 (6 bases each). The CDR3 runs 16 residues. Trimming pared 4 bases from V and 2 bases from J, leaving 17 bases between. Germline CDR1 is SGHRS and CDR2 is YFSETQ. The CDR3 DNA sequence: TGCGCCAGCAGCCCGGGGGCGTCCGGGAACACAGATACGCAGTATTTT. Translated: CASSPGASGNTDTQYF.

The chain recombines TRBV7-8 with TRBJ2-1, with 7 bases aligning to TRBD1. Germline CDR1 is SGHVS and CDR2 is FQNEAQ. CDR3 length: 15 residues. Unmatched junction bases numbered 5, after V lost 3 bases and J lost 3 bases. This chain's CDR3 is CASSFRDSSYNEQFF. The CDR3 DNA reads TGTGCCAGCAGCTTCCGGGACAGTAGCTACAATGAGCAGTTCTTC.

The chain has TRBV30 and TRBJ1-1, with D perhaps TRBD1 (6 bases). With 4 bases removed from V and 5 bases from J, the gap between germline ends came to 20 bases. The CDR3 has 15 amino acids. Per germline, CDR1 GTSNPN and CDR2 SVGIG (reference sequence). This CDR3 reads CAWTQRGFPWTEAFF. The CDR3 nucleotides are TGTGCCTGGACCCAAAGGGGGTTCCCTTGGACTGAAGCTTTCTTT.

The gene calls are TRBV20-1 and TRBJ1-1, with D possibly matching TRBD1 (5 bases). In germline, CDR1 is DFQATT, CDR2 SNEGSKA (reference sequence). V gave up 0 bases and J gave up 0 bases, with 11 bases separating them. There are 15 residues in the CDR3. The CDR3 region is CSARDHGHVNTEAFF. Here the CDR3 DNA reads TGCAGTGCTAGAGATCACGGACATGTGAACACTGAAGCTTTCTTT.

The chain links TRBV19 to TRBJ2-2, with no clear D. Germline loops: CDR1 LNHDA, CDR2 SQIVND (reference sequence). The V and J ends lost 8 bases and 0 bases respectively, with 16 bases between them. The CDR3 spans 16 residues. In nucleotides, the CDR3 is TGTGCCAGTCTGACTCGGACGGCGGCGAACACCGGGGAGCTGTTTTTT. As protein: CASLTRTAANTGELFF.

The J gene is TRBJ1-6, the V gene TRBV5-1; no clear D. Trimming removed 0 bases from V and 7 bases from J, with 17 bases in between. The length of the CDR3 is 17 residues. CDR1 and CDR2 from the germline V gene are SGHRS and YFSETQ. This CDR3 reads CASSLDGRELPNSPLHF. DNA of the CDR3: TGCGCCAGCAGCTTGGATGGCAGAGAGCTTCCAAATTCACCCCTCCACTTT.

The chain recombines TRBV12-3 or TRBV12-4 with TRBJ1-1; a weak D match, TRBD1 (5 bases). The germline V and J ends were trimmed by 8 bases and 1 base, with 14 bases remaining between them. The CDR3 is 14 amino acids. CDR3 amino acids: CASVNQGTNTEAFF. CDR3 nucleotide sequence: TGTGCCAGCGTAAATCAAGGGACGAACACTGAAGCTTTCTTT.

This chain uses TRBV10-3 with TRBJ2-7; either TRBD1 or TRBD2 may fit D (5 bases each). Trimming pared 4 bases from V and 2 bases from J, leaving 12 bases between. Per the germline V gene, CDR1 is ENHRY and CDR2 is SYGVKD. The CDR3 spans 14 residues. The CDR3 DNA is TGTGCCATCAGTGGCCGGGACCTGACCTACGAGCAGTACTTC. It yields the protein CAISGRDLTYEQYF.

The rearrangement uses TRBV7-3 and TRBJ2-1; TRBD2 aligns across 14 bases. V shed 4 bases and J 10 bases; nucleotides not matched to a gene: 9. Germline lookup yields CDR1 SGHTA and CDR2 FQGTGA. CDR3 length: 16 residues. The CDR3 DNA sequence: TGTGCCAGCAGCTCCGTGACTAGCGGGGGGGTTTCGGAGCAGTTCTTC. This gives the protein CASSSVTSGGVSEQFF.

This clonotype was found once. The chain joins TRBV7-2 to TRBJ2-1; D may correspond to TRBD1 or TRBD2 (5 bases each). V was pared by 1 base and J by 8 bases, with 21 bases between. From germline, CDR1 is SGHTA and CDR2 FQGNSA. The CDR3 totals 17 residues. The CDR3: CASSLVGLAVGIDEQFF. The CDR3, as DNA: TGTGCCAGCAGCTTAGTGGGGCTAGCAGTTGGGATCGATGAGCAGTTCTTC.

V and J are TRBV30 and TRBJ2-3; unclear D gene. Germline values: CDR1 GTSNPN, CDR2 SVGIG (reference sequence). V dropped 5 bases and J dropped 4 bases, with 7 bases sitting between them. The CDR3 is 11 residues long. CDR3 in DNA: TGTGCCTGGGAATCCGCAGATACGCAGTATTTT. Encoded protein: CAWESADTQYF.

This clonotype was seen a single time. This CDR3 reads CASSPGGEGSYEQYF. DNA for the CDR3: TGTGCCAGCTCACCCGGCGGGGAAGGGAGCTACGAGCAGTACTTC. The V and J genes are TRBV18 and TRBJ2-7; possible D gene TRBD2, 6 bases. The germline CDR1 and CDR2 sequences are KGHSH and LQKENI. The CDR3 sequence is 15 residues long. The germline V and J ends were trimmed by 3 bases and 3 bases, with 15 bases remaining between them.

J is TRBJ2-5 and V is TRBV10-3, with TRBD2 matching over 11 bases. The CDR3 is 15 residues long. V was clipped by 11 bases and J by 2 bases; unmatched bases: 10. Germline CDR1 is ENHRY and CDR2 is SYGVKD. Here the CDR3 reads CASAPGTSGQETQYF. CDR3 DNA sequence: TGTGCCTCCGCCCCCGGGACTAGCGGTCAAGAGACCCAGTACTTC.

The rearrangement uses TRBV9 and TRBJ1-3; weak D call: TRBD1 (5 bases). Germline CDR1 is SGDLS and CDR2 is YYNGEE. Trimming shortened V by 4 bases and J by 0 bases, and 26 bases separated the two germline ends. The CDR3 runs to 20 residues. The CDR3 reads CASSPPGSGTSALSGNTIYF. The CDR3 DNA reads TGTGCCAGCAGCCCCCCAGGGTCGGGGACGTCGGCCCTCTCTGGAAACACCATATATTTT.

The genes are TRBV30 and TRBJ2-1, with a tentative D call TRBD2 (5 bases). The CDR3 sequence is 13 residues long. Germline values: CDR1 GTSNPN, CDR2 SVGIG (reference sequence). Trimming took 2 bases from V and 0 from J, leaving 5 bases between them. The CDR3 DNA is TGTGCCTGGAGTCGGGGCTCCTACAATGAGCAGTTCTTC. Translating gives CAWSRGSYNEQFF.

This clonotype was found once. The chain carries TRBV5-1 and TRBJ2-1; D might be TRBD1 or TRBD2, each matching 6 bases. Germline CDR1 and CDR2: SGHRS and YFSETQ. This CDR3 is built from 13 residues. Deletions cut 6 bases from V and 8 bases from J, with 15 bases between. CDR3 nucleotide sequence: TGCGCCAGCAACCGGGGGCTTGACGATGAGCAGTTCTTC. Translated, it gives CASNRGLDDEQFF.

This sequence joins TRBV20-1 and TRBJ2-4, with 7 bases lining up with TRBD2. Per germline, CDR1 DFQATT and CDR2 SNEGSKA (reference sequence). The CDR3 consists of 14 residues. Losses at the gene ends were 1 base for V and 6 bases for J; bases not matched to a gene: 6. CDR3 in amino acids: CSARGAGVLNIQYF. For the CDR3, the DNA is TGCAGTGCTAGAGGGGCGGGAGTTCTAAACATTCAGTACTTC.

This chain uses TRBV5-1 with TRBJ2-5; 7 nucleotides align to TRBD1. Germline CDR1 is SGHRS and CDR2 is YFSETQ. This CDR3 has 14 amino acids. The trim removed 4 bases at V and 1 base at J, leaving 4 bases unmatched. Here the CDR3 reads CASSKDRTQETQYF. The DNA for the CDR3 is TGCGCCAGCAGCAAGGACAGGACCCAAGAGACCCAGTACTTC. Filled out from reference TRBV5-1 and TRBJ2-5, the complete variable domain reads KAGVTQTPRYLIKTRGQQVTLSCSPISGHRSVSWYQQTPGQGLQFLFEYFSETQRNKGNFPGRFSGRQFSNSRSEMNVSTLELGDSALYLCASSKDRTQETQYFGPGTRLLVL.

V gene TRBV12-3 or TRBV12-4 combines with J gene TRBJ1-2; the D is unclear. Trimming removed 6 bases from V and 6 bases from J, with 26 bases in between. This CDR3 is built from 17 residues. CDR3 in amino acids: CASSFTPGSRGGHGYTF. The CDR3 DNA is TGTGCCAGCAGCTTTACCCCCGGGTCCAGAGGCGGGCATGGCTACACCTTC.

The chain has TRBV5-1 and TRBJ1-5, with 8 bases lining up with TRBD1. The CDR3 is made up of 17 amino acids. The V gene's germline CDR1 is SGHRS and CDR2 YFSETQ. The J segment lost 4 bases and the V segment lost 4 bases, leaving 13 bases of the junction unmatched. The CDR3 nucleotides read TGCGCCAGCAGCGTAGGGACAGGAGTATTTGGGAATCAGCCCCAGCATTTT. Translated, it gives CASSVGTGVFGNQPQHF.

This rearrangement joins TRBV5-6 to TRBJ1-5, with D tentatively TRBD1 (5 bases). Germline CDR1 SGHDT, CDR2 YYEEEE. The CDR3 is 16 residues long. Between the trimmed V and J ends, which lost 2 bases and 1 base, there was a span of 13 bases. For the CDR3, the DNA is TGTGCCAGCAGCTTCAAGGGGATTGGAAGCAATCAGCCCCAGCATTTT. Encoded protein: CASSFKGIGSNQPQHF.

In DNA, the CDR3 is TGTGCCAGCAAGCAACAGAGCTCCTATAATTCACCCCTCCACTTT. It encodes CASKQQSSYNSPLHF. The gene calls are TRBV2 and TRBJ1-6; no reliable D call. Germline assignment: CDR1 SNHLY and CDR2 FYNNEI. The V and J ends lost 7 bases and 0 bases respectively, with 10 bases between them. This CDR3 region has 15 residues.